These 4 T cell receptor beta chains came from one sample sequenced in a study of blood T cell repertoires in COVID-19. Sequenced by immunoSEQ multiplex PCR; TCRdb stores in-frame clones only, minus some. The sample lists 110,000 or so clones, 80% to 90% occurring once. The sequencing sample was made of peripheral blood. Source of these receptors: a man aged 65 to 85 with active or convalescent COVID-19.

V is TRBV19 and J is TRBJ1-2; 11 bases align to TRBD1. Trimming cost V 5 bases and J 8 bases; bases outside gene matches: 7. The CDR3 totals 14 residues. Germline V lookup: CDR1 LNHDA, CDR2 SQIVND (reference sequence). CDR3 amino acids: CASSRLGQGVGYTF. The CDR3 region has the DNA TGTGCCAGTAGTCGCTTGGGACAGGGGGTGGGCTACACCTTC. Together with reference TRBV19 and TRBJ1-2, the CDR3 gives the full variable domain: DGGITQSPKYLFRKEGQNVTLSCEQNLNHDAMYWYRQDPGQGLRLIYYSQIVNDFQKGDIAEGYSVSREKKESFPLTVTSAQKNPTAFYLCASSRLGQGVGYTFGSGTRLTVV.

For this clone: Other DNA sequences in this specimen translate into the identical CDR3. This chain links TRBV11-2 with TRBJ1-1; D remains unclear. Deletions cut 1 base from V and 4 bases from J, with 4 bases between. The CDR3 length is 12 residues. Germline CDR1 SGHAT, CDR2 FQNNGV. Here the CDR3 reads CASSLAGTEAFF. CDR3 coding DNA: TGTGCCAGCAGCTTAGCCGGCACTGAAGCTTTCTTT.

The V gene is TRBV2, the J gene TRBJ1-3, with TRBD1 as a possible D gene (5 bases). Germline V gene data show CDR1 as SNHLY and CDR2 as FYNNEI. CDR3 length equals 14 residues. V lost 6 bases to trimming and J lost 4 bases, with 13 bases between them. CDR3 region: CASRESGLGNTIYF. CDR3 nucleotide sequence: TGTGCCAGCAGGGAATCAGGGTTGGGAAACACCATATATTTT.

The rearrangement joins TRBV19 to TRBJ2-2; 11 nucleotides align to TRBD1. This CDR3 comprises 17 residues. The germline V gene encodes CDR1 LNHDA and CDR2 SQIVND (reference sequence). The J segment lost 4 bases and the V segment lost 8 bases, leaving 12 bases of the junction unmatched. CDR3 residues: CASVDRGQNFFTGELFF. For the CDR3, the DNA is TGTGCCAGTGTGGACAGGGGGCAGAATTTTTTCACCGGGGAGCTGTTTTTT.